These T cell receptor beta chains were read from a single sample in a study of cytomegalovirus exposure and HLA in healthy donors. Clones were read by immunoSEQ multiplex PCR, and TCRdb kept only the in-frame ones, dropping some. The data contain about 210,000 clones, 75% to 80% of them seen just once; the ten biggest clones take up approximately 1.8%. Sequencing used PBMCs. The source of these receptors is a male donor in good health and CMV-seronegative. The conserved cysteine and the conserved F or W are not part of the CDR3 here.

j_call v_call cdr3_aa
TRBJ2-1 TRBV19 ASSIRTSGRYEQF
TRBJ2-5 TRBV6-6 ASSYSPGETQY
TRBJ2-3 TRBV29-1 SAGGGREDTQY
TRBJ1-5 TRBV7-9 ASSPTQGSRSNQPQH
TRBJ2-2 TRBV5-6 ASSLDLAGATGELF
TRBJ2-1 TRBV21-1 ASSKTSGSTSYNEQF
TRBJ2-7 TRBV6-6 ASSGTSGFLYEQY
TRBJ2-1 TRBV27 ASSLYRGREQF
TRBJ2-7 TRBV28 ASSYGTVRYEQY
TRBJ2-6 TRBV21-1 ASSKVGRDTNSGANVLT
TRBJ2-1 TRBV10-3 GTTGNNEQF
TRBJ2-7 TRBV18 ASSPLLTSSPMVEQY
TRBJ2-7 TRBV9 ASSEGLPPNYEQY
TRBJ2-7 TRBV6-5 ASSGLESHYEQY
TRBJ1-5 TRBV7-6 ASSRNPWTGLSNQPQH
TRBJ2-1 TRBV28 ASSLPRGSSYNEQF
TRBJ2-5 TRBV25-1 ASSESASLASQETQY
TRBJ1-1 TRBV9 ASSVAEGFSTEAF
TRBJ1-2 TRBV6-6 ASSYEDRNYGYT
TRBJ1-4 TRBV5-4 ASSFEGAGEKLF
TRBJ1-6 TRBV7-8 ASSSDRGSPLH